This T cell receptor (beta chain) was observed in a study of T cell repertoires in cytomegalovirus infection. As for the study in general: Public TCR beta signatures were indicative of both CMV infection and a matching HLA type.

TCRdb re-called the reads through MiXCR, storing one row per CDR3 protein. The sample has roughly 230,000 distinct CDR3 sequences; 17% are singletons. General study points: Carriage of CMV together with the relevant HLA was identifiable through cumulative public TCR beta family frequency. The response measured ex vivo was dominated by TCR beta clonotypes (HLA-C-restricted and CMV-specific).

This clonotype was counted at least ten times. Its antigen is still unknown. Germline V gives CDR1 LNHDA, CDR2 SQIVND (reference sequence). This CDR3 region has 14 residues. Trimming left V 3 bases short and J 1 base short, with 9 bases between. Sequencing input: CD8+ T cells from PBMCs. The clonotype originates from a human donor in good health (CMV status not recorded). Some clones in this sample may be carry-over from other donors' samples. The rearrangement uses TRBV19 and TRBJ1-1; D not resolved. CDR3 sequence: CASSIMFGNTEAFF. As DNA, the CDR3 is TGTGCCAGTAGTATTATGTTTGGGAACACTGAAGCTTTCTTT.